This TCR beta chain was found in a study of shared clonotypes between healthy human individuals. For each subset, genomic DNA was distributed in equal portions over several immunoSEQ plates. Profiling relied on immunoSEQ multiplex PCR, and the TCRdb table lists in-frame clones only, not all of them. The data contain hundreds of thousands of clones, around two thirds of them singletons. The sequence came from a woman aged 25-40 years in good health. What was sequenced was memory CD4+ T cells sorted from blood. The subset here: CD45RA-negative fraction.

CDR3 protein: CASSQVTGLAGLNTEAFF. In DNA form, the CDR3 reads TGTGCCAGCAGCCAAGTTACAGGCCTAGCGGGGTTGAACACTGAAGCTTTCTTT. V and J are TRBV4-2 and TRBJ1-1; D might be TRBD1 (5 bases). The V end lost 1 base, the J end lost 0 bases, and 18 bases lay between the germline ends. The CDR3 is made up of 18 amino acids. Germline CDR1 reads LGHNA; CDR2 reads YNFKEQ.